What follows are 30 T cell receptor beta chains derived from one specimen sequenced in a study of blood T cell repertoires in COVID-19. Sequencing used immunoSEQ multiplex PCR; TCRdb keeps in-frame clones, though not all of them. The sample consists of approximately 90,000 clones, roughly 74% of them appearing once. Sequencing used peripheral blood. Every receptor here comes from a man between 65 and 85 years old with COVID-19, enrolled during active disease.

The chain recombines TRBV19 with TRBJ1-4; no definite D call. Trimming shortened V by 4 bases and J by 1 base, and 16 bases separated the two germline ends. There are 17 residues in the CDR3. The V gene's germline CDR1 is LNHDA and CDR2 SQIVND (reference sequence). The CDR3 DNA follows: TGTGCCAGTAGTACGAGCAGGCCCCTGGGAACTAATGAAAAACTGTTTTTT. Translation: CASSTSRPLGTNEKLFF.

The chain recombines TRBV5-4 with TRBJ1-2, with D maybe TRBD1 (5 bases). The CDR3 sequence is 13 residues long. Trimming took 7 bases from V and 5 from J, leaving 15 bases between them. CDR1 SGHNT and CDR2 YYREEE come from the germline V gene (reference sequence). CDR3 amino acids: CASGGRQGYGYTF. The CDR3 region has the DNA TGTGCCAGCGGGGGGAGGCAGGGTTATGGCTACACCTTC. The entire variable domain, with the rest obtained from reference TRBV5-4 and TRBJ1-2, is as follows: ETGVTQSPTHLIKTRGQQVTLRCSSQSGHNTVSWYQQALGQGPQFIFQYYREEENGRGNFPPRFSGLQFPNYSSELNVNALELDDSALYLCASGGRQGYGYTFGSGTRLTVV.

The V call is TRBV7-2, the J call TRBJ2-7; 11 nucleotides line up with TRBD2. V lost 1 base to trimming and J lost 4 bases; unmatched junction nucleotides: 9. CDR3 length: 17 amino acids. Germline V gene sequence: CDR1 SGHTA, CDR2 FQGNSA. The CDR3 coding sequence is TGTGCCAGCAGCTTAGTGGTAGGGCTAGCGGGGGGATACGAGCAGTACTTC. This translates into CASSLVVGLAGGYEQYF.

The chain is built from TRBV6-4 and TRBJ1-6; possible D gene TRBD1, 5 bases. CDR1 MRHNA and CDR2 SNTAGT come from the germline V gene. The CDR3 has 14 residues. Trimming stripped 6 bases from V and 6 bases from J, with 12 bases between. In nucleotides, the CDR3 is TGTGCCAGCAGCCTCGGGACTGGTAATTCACCCCTCCACTTT. As protein: CASSLGTGNSPLHF.

The rearrangement links TRBV27 to TRBJ1-2; TRBD1 is a possible D gene (5 bases). The CDR3 contains 13 residues. Germline CDR1 is MNHEY and CDR2 is SMNVEV (reference sequence). V lost 2 bases to trimming and J lost 8 bases, with 12 bases between them. The CDR3 DNA is TGTGCCAGCAGTTTAAACAACAGGCGGGGCTACACCTTC. Amino acids: CASSLNNRRGYTF.

This rearrangement joins TRBV28 to TRBJ1-5, with D possibly TRBD1 on 6 matching bases. Trimming cost V 4 bases and J 1 base, with 14 bases left between them. CDR1 MDHEN and CDR2 SYDVKM come from the germline V gene. This CDR3 region has 16 residues. The CDR3 region is CASSSQGSGSNQPQHF. CDR3 nucleotides: TGTGCCAGCAGTTCACAGGGATCTGGAAGCAATCAGCCCCAGCATTTT.

The sample holds a few counts of this clone. The sample contains more than one DNA sequence encoding this CDR3. This chain links TRBV6-6 with TRBJ1-1; D not certain. The V gene's germline CDR1 is MNHNY and CDR2 SVGAGI (reference sequence). Between the trimmed V and J ends, which lost 0 bases and 1 base, there was a span of 3 bases. CDR3 length: 13 residues. The CDR3 DNA reads as TGTGCCAGCAGTTACTCCCGGAACACTGAAGCTTTCTTT. The encoded protein is CASSYSRNTEAFF.

This clone was seen a single time. J is TRBJ2-3 and V is TRBV7-9; 12 bases map to TRBD2. CDR3 length equals 16 residues. After removal of 5 bases from V and 5 bases from J, the junction contained 8 bases not matched to a gene. Germline lookup yields CDR1 SEHNR and CDR2 FQNEAQ (reference sequence). CDR3: CASSLGLAGGGDTQYF. CDR3 bases: TGTGCCAGCAGCCTCGGCCTAGCGGGAGGGGGAGATACGCAGTATTTT.

The table lists this clone with a count of one. The V and J genes are TRBV5-1 and TRBJ2-7, with 11 bases identical to TRBD2. The germline V gene encodes CDR1 SGHRS and CDR2 YFSETQ. The CDR3 is 17 residues long. Trimming at V came to 0 bases and at J to 4 bases, leaving 9 bases not matched to a gene. In nucleotides, the CDR3 is TGCGCCAGCAGCTTGGCTGCTAGCGGGGGGCCGACTTACGAGCAGTACTTC. It is translated as CASSLAASGGPTYEQYF. Drawing the rest from reference TRBV5-1 and TRBJ2-7, the complete variable domain is KAGVTQTPRYLIKTRGQQVTLSCSPISGHRSVSWYQQTPGQGLQFLFEYFSETQRNKGNFPGRFSGRQFSNSRSEMNVSTLELGDSALYLCASSLAASGGPTYEQYFGPGTRLTVT.

The chain combines TRBV6-6 with TRBJ1-3; D gene uncertain. V was trimmed by 6 bases and J by 6 bases, leaving 12 bases between them. The CDR3 runs to 13 residues. Per germline, CDR1 MNHNY and CDR2 SVGAGI (reference sequence). As DNA, the CDR3 is TGTGCCAGCAGCTCGATCCGGGAAAACACCATATATTTT. Residues: CASSSIRENTIYF.

J is TRBJ2-1 and V is TRBV30; possibly TRBD1 for D (6 bases). There are 15 residues in the CDR3. Germline assignment: CDR1 GTSNPN and CDR2 SVGIG (reference sequence). V was pared by 4 bases and J by 0 bases, with 13 bases between. This CDR3 reads CAWNVTGISYNEQFF. CDR3 in DNA: TGTGCCTGGAACGTGACAGGAATCTCCTACAATGAGCAGTTCTTC.

The chain recombines TRBV29-1 with TRBJ1-2, with a tentative D call TRBD1 (6 bases). The CDR3 is 15 residues long. V was clipped by 2 bases and J by 5 bases, with 18 bases between them. The germline V gene encodes CDR1 SQVTM and CDR2 ANQGSEA. In DNA form, the CDR3 reads TGCAGCGTTGAAATGGGAACAGGGCTAACGTATGGCTACACCTTC. Translating it yields CSVEMGTGLTYGYTF.

CDR3 DNA sequence: TGTGCCAGCAGTTCGCGGGGAGAAGCTTTCTTT. It encodes CASSSRGEAFF. The chain carries TRBV12-3 or TRBV12-4 and TRBJ1-1; unclear D gene. With 4 bases removed from V and 8 bases from J, the gap between germline ends came to 8 bases. The CDR3 runs to 11 residues.

This sequence joins TRBV3-1 (or the pseudogene TRBV3-2) and TRBJ1-4; D is possibly TRBD1 (6 bases). The CDR3 consists of 13 residues. The ends were cut back, 8 bases at V and 8 bases at J, with 15 bases in the middle. CDR1 is LGHDT, CDR2 YNNKEL, per germline (reference sequence). CDR3 sequence reads: CASSIKRGEKLFF. The CDR3 nucleotides are TGTGCCAGCTCCATTAAAAGGGGGGAAAAACTGTTTTTT.

The rearrangement uses TRBV28 and TRBJ2-1, with 7 bases lining up with TRBD2. The V gene's germline CDR1 is MDHEN and CDR2 SYDVKM. J lost 0 bases, V lost 5 bases, and 10 bases had no gene match. The CDR3 consists of 17 residues. The CDR3 reads CASSPDFLADSYNEQFF. In DNA form, the CDR3 reads TGTGCCAGCAGTCCTGACTTCCTAGCGGACTCCTACAATGAGCAGTTCTTC.

V is TRBV29-1 and J is TRBJ2-7, with 8 bases aligning to TRBD2. The CDR3 runs 12 residues. Trimming at V came to 4 bases and at J to 7 bases, leaving 6 bases not matched to a gene. Germline values: CDR1 SQVTM, CDR2 ANQGSEA. CDR3 residues: CSVAGGPGEQYF. The CDR3 nucleotides are TGCAGCGTTGCGGGGGGGCCGGGGGAGCAGTACTTC.

The CDR3 here is CASSPTGPGGANVLTF. CDR3 nucleotides: TGTGCCAGCAGCCCGACAGGGCCGGGCGGGGCCAACGTCCTGACTTTC. The chain has TRBV11-2 and TRBJ2-6; 7 nucleotides line up with TRBD1. The CDR3 spans 16 residues. The V segment lost 5 bases and the J segment 4 bases; nucleotides outside the gene matches: 8. Per germline, CDR1 SGHAT and CDR2 FQNNGV.

The CDR3: CASSQQAGPRNIQYF. For the CDR3, the DNA is TGCGCCAGCAGCCAACAGGCGGGACCACGAAACATTCAGTACTTC. The V and J genes are TRBV4-1 and TRBJ2-4; a weak D match, TRBD2 (6 bases). Germline CDR1 is MGHRA and CDR2 is YSYEKL. There are 15 residues in the CDR3. V dropped 2 bases and J dropped 6 bases, with 14 bases sitting between them.

The chain couples TRBV5-6 to TRBJ1-2, with a tentative D call TRBD1 (6 bases). Looked up from germline, CDR1 is SGHDT and CDR2 is YYEEEE. The CDR3 spans 16 residues. V lost 4 bases and J 3 bases, leaving 19 bases between the germline ends. This chain's CDR3 is CASSPMDSGSHYGYTF. CDR3 coding DNA: TGTGCCAGCAGCCCAATGGACAGCGGTAGTCACTATGGCTACACCTTC.

V usage is TRBV3-1 (or the pseudogene TRBV3-2) and J usage is TRBJ1-1; 7 nucleotides match TRBD1. With V trimmed by 0 bases and J by 1 base, 2 bases remained unmatched. The CDR3 consists of 15 residues. CDR1 LGHDT and CDR2 YNNKEL come from the germline V gene (reference sequence). The CDR3 region has the DNA TGTGCCAGCAGCCAAGAGACAGGGACGAACACTGAAGCTTTCTTT. As protein: CASSQETGTNTEAFF.

A remark on this clone: At one end, the junction sequence differs from germline, possibly due to a read error. The chain combines TRBV6-2 or TRBV6-3 with TRBJ2-1; no firm D call. The length of the CDR3 is 13 residues. Germline CDR1 MNHEY, CDR2 SVGEGT. CDR3 sequence reads: CAGSSLRYNEQFF. CDR3 in DNA: TGTGCCGGCAGTTCCCTCCGCTACAATGAGCAGTTCTTC.

The chain uses TRBV28 and TRBJ2-7; TRBD2 aligns across 7 bases. CDR1 and CDR2 from the germline V gene are MDHEN and SYDVKM. The CDR3 is made up of 17 amino acids. V shed 2 bases, J shed 4 bases, and the junction held 14 bases outside the gene matches. CDR3 region: CASSLDPWEGIMYEQYF. Here the CDR3 DNA reads TGTGCCAGCAGTTTAGATCCCTGGGAGGGGATAATGTACGAGCAGTACTTC.

V is TRBV19 and J is TRBJ2-2, with TRBD2 as a possible D gene (6 bases). V dropped 7 bases and J dropped 5 bases, with 23 bases sitting between them. The CDR3 sequence is 17 residues long. Germline CDR1 is LNHDA and CDR2 is SQIVND (reference sequence). CDR3 sequence reads: CASTLGGTRLGTGELFF. CDR3 sequence (DNA): TGTGCCAGTACCCTAGGAGGGACTCGATTGGGAACCGGGGAGCTGTTTTTT.

The chain has TRBV11-3 and TRBJ1-3, with 10 positions matching TRBD1. The CDR3 is 16 amino acids. Losses at the gene ends were 5 bases for V and 4 bases for J; bases not matched to a gene: 8. Germline CDR1 SGHNT, CDR2 YENEEA. As DNA, the CDR3 is TGTGCCAGCAGCCCTCCGGGACAGGGGAGAGGAAACACCATATATTTT. This codes for CASSPPGQGRGNTIYF.

Relative to its sample, this clone is medium-sized. The CDR3 here is CAWSGGQVNEKLFF. The DNA of the CDR3 is TGTGCCTGGAGTGGGGGGCAGGTTAATGAAAAACTGTTTTTT. V gene TRBV30 combines with J gene TRBJ1-4; a possible D gene is TRBD1 (6 bases). The V gene lost 1 base and the J gene lost 4 bases, with 10 bases spanning the gap. Germline V gene lookup returns CDR1 GTSNPN and CDR2 SVGIG (reference sequence). This CDR3 is 14 amino acids long.

The chain combines TRBV19 with TRBJ1-1; TRBD1 aligns across 9 bases. The length of the CDR3 is 15 residues. The germline gives CDR1 LNHDA, CDR2 SQIVND (reference sequence). V lost 3 bases, J lost 4 bases, and 6 bases stayed unmatched. The CDR3 reads CASSIPYRGPTEAFF. CDR3 DNA sequence: TGTGCCAGTAGTATCCCGTACAGGGGGCCCACTGAAGCTTTCTTT. The full variable domain, with the rest looked up from reference TRBV19 and TRBJ1-1, is DGGITQSPKYLFRKEGQNVTLSCEQNLNHDAMYWYRQDPGQGLRLIYYSQIVNDFQKGDIAEGYSVSREKKESFPLTVTSAQKNPTAFYLCASSIPYRGPTEAFFGQGTRLTVV.

This clone was detected only once. CDR3 in DNA: TGTGCCAGCAGCAAGACAGGGGGAACTGAAGCTTTCTTT. It is translated as CASSKTGGTEAFF. The chain uses TRBV27 and TRBJ1-1, with TRBD1 matching 9 bases. The CDR3 consists of 13 residues. Per germline, CDR1 MNHEY and CDR2 SMNVEV (reference sequence). V trimming: 6 bases; J trimming: 5 bases; junction bases outside the gene matches: 4.

This chain joins TRBV11-1 and TRBJ1-3; possible D gene TRBD1, 6 bases. CDR1 and CDR2 from the germline V gene are SGHAT and FQDESV (reference sequence). The CDR3 loop spans 13 amino acids. Trimming took off 3 bases at V and 6 bases at J, with 9 bases between the two ends. CDR3 coding DNA: TGTGCCAGCAGCTTCGCAGGGGAAAACACCATATATTTT. This encodes CASSFAGENTIYF.

The chain combines TRBV6-2 or TRBV6-3 with TRBJ1-2; D is possibly TRBD1 (5 bases). The CDR3 sequence is 13 residues long. Germline CDR1 reads MNHEY; CDR2 reads SVGEGT. V lost 0 bases to trimming and J lost 4 bases, with 6 bases between them. The chain's CDR3 is CASSYSGGYGYTF. The DNA for the CDR3 is TGTGCCAGCAGTTACTCGGGGGGCTATGGCTACACCTTC.

V and J are TRBV6-5 and TRBJ1-2; TRBD1 matches at 7 bases. Germline lookup yields CDR1 MNHEY and CDR2 SVGAGI. There are 13 residues in the CDR3. J was trimmed by 5 bases and V by 6 bases; bases with no gene match: 6. The CDR3 reads CASRRGTDYGYTF. CDR3 in DNA: TGTGCCAGCAGGAGAGGGACAGATTATGGCTACACCTTC.